This T cell receptor beta chain was captured in a study of cytomegalovirus exposure and HLA in healthy donors. Researchers ran the PCR with 60 Vbeta and 13 Jbeta primers. Sequenced by immunoSEQ multiplex PCR; TCRdb stores in-frame clones only, minus some. There are about 200,000 clones in the sample, with more than 0.95% held by the top ten. This CDR3 is built from 13 residues. In germline, CDR1 is SNHLY, CDR2 FYNNEI. A remark on this clone: At one of its ends the junction is not consistent with the germline gene, which may arise from a read error.

V and J are TRBV2 and TRBJ2-7; D is unresolved. What was sequenced was PBMCs. This TCR was recovered from a girl aged 2-15 years in good health and CMV-seropositive. CDR3 residues: CAFAASDSYEQCF. The CDR3 DNA sequence: TGTGCCTTTGCAGCATCCGACTCCTACGAGCAGTGCTTC.